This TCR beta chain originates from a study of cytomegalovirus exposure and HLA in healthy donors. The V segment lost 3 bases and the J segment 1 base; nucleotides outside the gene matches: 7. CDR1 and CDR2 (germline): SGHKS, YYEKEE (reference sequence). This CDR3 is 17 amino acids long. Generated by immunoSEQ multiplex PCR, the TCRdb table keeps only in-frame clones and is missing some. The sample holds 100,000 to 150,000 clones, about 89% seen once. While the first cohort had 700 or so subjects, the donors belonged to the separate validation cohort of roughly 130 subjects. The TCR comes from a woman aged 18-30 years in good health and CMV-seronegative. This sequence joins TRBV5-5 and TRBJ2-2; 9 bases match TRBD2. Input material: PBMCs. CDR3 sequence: CASSSVGGRGNTGELFF. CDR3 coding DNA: TGTGCCAGCAGCTCCGTTGGCGGGAGGGGGAACACCGGGGAGCTGTTTTTT.